The 18 T cell receptor beta chains given below trace back to one sample, sequenced in a study of blood T cells in healthy people across ages. Combining a sample-barcoded 5' primer with a J-beta primer mix, a second PCR ran for about 6 to 12 cycles. TCRdb reprocessed the 5' RACE reads via MiXCR and lists one record per CDR3 protein. This table has 630,000 or so distinct CDR3 sequences, about a third appearing once. Sequencing was performed on blood. All receptors come from an elderly woman in good health.

The sample holds many counts of this clonotype. This chain links TRBV6-2 or TRBV6-3 with TRBJ1-2; tentative D call: TRBD1 (5 bases). Per the germline V gene, CDR1 is MNHEY and CDR2 is SVGEGT. V dropped 6 bases and J dropped 7 bases, with 15 bases sitting between them. The CDR3 loop spans 13 amino acids. CDR3 residues: CASRLPGLPGYTF. CDR3 DNA: TGTGCCAGCAGATTACCGGGACTACCTGGCTACACCTTC.

The chain links TRBV20-1 to TRBJ2-3; 10 bases line up with TRBD2. Germline-derived CDR1 and CDR2 are DFQATT and SNEGSKA (reference sequence). V lost 4 bases and J lost 6; bases outside the gene matches: 7. The CDR3 covers 14 residues. The CDR3 loop reads CSATAGGPWDTQYF. In DNA form, the CDR3 reads TGCAGTGCTACAGCGGGAGGGCCGTGGGATACGCAGTATTTT.

There are many counts of this clonotype. The chain joins TRBV7-2 to TRBJ1-2; a weak D match, TRBD1 (5 bases). The CDR3 runs 16 residues. Trimming left V 3 bases short and J 4 bases short, with 18 bases between. The germline CDR1 and CDR2 sequences are SGHTA and FQGNSA. DNA for the CDR3: TGTGCCAGCAGCTTGGCCGCAGGGACCGTGCTCTATGGCTACACCTTC. Translation gives CASSLAAGTVLYGYTF.

This clonotype was recorded a few times. A much larger clone differs from this one at a single base, so this may be a read error. V is TRBV27 and J is TRBJ2-1, with TRBD1 matching over 7 bases. TRBJ2-7 explains the end of the DNA better; the J call may be wrong. CDR1 is MNHEY, CDR2 SMNVEV, per germline (reference sequence). CDR3 length: 16 residues. The CDR3 loop is CASSLQGTRSYNEQYF. The CDR3 DNA follows: TGTGCCAGCAGCCTACAGGGGACCCGCTCCTACAATGAGCAGTACTTC.

The J gene is TRBJ2-3, the V gene TRBV2, with TRBD2 identical over 7 bases. CDR3 length: 17 residues. With V trimmed by 6 bases and J by 3 bases, 15 bases remained unmatched. Germline V lookup: CDR1 SNHLY, CDR2 FYNNEI. DNA for the CDR3: TGTGCCAGCAGGGTGTTAGGGACTGCCGGGGGGACAGATACGCAGTATTTT. It translates to CASRVLGTAGGTDTQYF.

The V call is TRBV6-1, the J call TRBJ2-2; 8 bases match TRBD1. The germline CDR1 and CDR2 sequences are MNHNS and SASEGT. There are 15 residues in the CDR3. The junction had 9 bases not matched to a gene; V was cut back by 7 bases and J by 5 bases. As DNA, the CDR3 is TGTGCCAGCACTACGGGACAGGTGGGGACCGGGGAGCTGTTTTTT. This translates into CASTTGQVGTGELFF.

This clonotype has more than one count but fewer than ten. This chain links TRBV7-2 with TRBJ2-5, with no clear D. Germline lookup yields CDR1 SGHTA and CDR2 FQGNSA. The V gene lost 3 bases and the J gene lost 4 bases, with 3 bases spanning the gap. This CDR3 region has 11 residues. This CDR3 reads CASSFLETQYF. The CDR3 DNA reads TGTGCCAGCAGCTTCTTAGAGACCCAGTACTTC.

In this sample, this clonotype turned up many times. The genes are TRBV6-5 and TRBJ1-6; 8 nucleotides match TRBD1. This CDR3 is built from 15 residues. After removal of 4 bases from V and 5 bases from J, the junction contained 4 bases not matched to a gene. Germline loops: CDR1 MNHEY, CDR2 SVGAGI. CDR3 sequence: CASSSDRANNSPLHF. For the CDR3, the DNA is TGTGCCAGCAGTTCGGACAGGGCTAATAATTCACCCCTCCACTTT.

This clonotype was detected only a few times. V usage is TRBV6-1 and J usage is TRBJ1-5, with TRBD1 as a possible D gene (6 bases). V shed 2 bases and J shed 6 bases, with 14 bases lying between them. This CDR3 has 15 amino acids. CDR1 is MNHNS, CDR2 SASEGT, per germline. CDR3 residues: CASSERRGSAQPQHF. In nucleotides, the CDR3 is TGTGCCAGCAGTGAAAGGAGGGGGTCTGCTCAGCCCCAGCATTTT.

There are a few counts of this clonotype. A much larger clone lies one base from this, so it may be a read error. This rearrangement joins TRBV7-3 to TRBJ2-7, with D perhaps matching TRBD2 (6 bases). In germline, CDR1 is SGHTA, CDR2 FQGTGA. There are 13 residues in the CDR3. V lost 1 base, J lost 7 bases, and 11 bases lay in between. CDR3 sequence reads: CASSLSSRGEQYF. The CDR3 DNA follows: TGTGCCAGCAGCTTAAGTAGTCGGGGGGAGCAGTACTTC.

This clonotype was seen only once. A clone one base away is much larger, so this may be a read error. The chain couples TRBV20-1 to TRBJ2-5, with D tentatively TRBD1 or TRBD2 (5 bases each). This CDR3 is built from 12 residues. Trimming pared 5 bases from V and 13 bases from J, leaving 20 bases between. CDR1 is DFQATT and CDR2 is SNEGSKA in the germline V gene (reference sequence). As DNA, the CDR3 is TGCAGTGCTCGGGACCTATACTACGAGCGGTACTTC. It encodes CSARDLYYERYF.

This sequence joins TRBV5-1 and TRBJ2-3; 12 bases match TRBD1. Germline assignment: CDR1 SGHRS and CDR2 YFSETQ. The CDR3 has 18 amino acids. The V and J ends lost 4 bases and 4 bases, in that order; junction bases with no gene match: 13. This CDR3 is CASSPRDRGLIGADTQYF. The CDR3 DNA is TGCGCCAGCAGCCCCCGGGACAGGGGGCTAATTGGGGCAGATACGCAGTATTTT.

This clonotype has ten or more counts. The V gene is TRBV12-3 or TRBV12-4, the J gene TRBJ2-6; maybe TRBD1 (6 bases). V shed 1 base and J shed 1 base, with 11 bases lying between them. The CDR3 extends over 17 amino acids. The CDR3 nucleotides are TGTGCCAGCAGTTTAGGGACAGACAGTTCTGGGGCCAACGTCCTGACTTTC. Encoded protein: CASSLGTDSSGANVLTF.

This clonotype was recorded at least ten times. This chain uses TRBV9 with TRBJ1-1; 7 bases map to TRBD1. CDR3 size: 15 residues. The junction had 7 bases not matched to a gene; V was cut back by 5 bases and J by 0 bases. Per the germline V gene, CDR1 is SGDLS and CDR2 is YYNGEE. Written as DNA, the CDR3 is TGTGCCAGCAGTGAAGGGACAGCCGTGAACACTGAAGCTTTCTTT. Amino acids: CASSEGTAVNTEAFF.

Remarks on this clonotype: Germline and junction disagree at one end, which may indicate a read error. The chain uses TRBV5-1 and TRBJ1-2; tentatively, D is TRBD1 (5 bases). The length of the CDR3 is 12 residues. From germline, CDR1 is SGHRS and CDR2 YFSETQ. The CDR3 DNA is TGCGCCAGCAGCACAGGTGAATATGGCTACATCTTC. Protein product: CASSTGEYGYIF. Together with reference TRBV5-1 and TRBJ1-2, the CDR3 gives the full variable domain: KAGVTQTPRYLIKTRGQQVTLSCSPISGHRSVSWYQQTPGQGLQFLFEYFSETQRNKGNFPGRFSGRQFSNSRSEMNVSTLELGDSALYLCASSTGEYGYIFGSGTRLTVV.

This clonotype has at least ten counts. The J gene is TRBJ1-1, the V gene TRBV6-1; D ambiguous. Germline V gene data show CDR1 as MNHNS and CDR2 as SASEGT. The CDR3 sequence is 13 residues long. The ends were cut back, 6 bases at V and 4 bases at J, with 12 bases in the middle. This CDR3 is CASRPGPSTEAFF. CDR3 coding DNA: TGTGCCAGCAGGCCCGGGCCGAGCACTGAAGCTTTCTTT.

This clonotype was detected ten times or more. The gene calls are TRBV15 and TRBJ2-1, with 12 bases fitting TRBD2. Germline CDR1 and CDR2: LNHNV and YYDKDF (reference sequence). Trimming took 0 bases from V and 2 from J; bases not matched to a gene: 11. This CDR3 has 20 amino acids. The CDR3 reads CATSRDQELAGGHPYNEQFF. For the CDR3, the DNA is TGTGCCACCAGCAGAGATCAGGAGCTAGCGGGGGGGCACCCCTACAATGAGCAGTTCTTC.

This clonotype came up many times. This chain uses TRBV4-1 with TRBJ2-5, with TRBD1 identical over 10 bases. The CDR3 spans 16 residues. Trimming at V came to 0 bases and at J to 11 bases, leaving 12 bases not matched to a gene. Germline values: CDR1 MGHRA, CDR2 YSYEKL. As DNA, the CDR3 is TGCGCCAGCAGCCAAGATTTGGGAGACAGGGGGCTTGAGCAGTACTTC. The encoded protein is CASSQDLGDRGLEQYF.